This TCR beta chain is from a study of cytomegalovirus exposure and HLA in healthy donors. Study in general: Genotyping showed roughly 86% of 398 donors falling in the Caucasian-associated ancestry cluster.

General observations from the study: Reportedly, diagnosis of cytomegalovirus status by the classifier showed high specificity and sensitivity. For TCR beta chains, V- and J-gene trimming was later linked to a missense DCLRE1C variant.

All the people who gave samples were healthy bone marrow donors. The CDR3 covers 14 residues. Germline values: CDR1 LNHDA, CDR2 SQIVND (reference sequence). Trimming stripped 10 bases from V and 5 bases from J, with 20 bases between. The PCR ran on 60 Vbeta and 13 Jbeta primers. TCRdb's copy holds only in-frame clones and misses some; the assay was immunoSEQ multiplex PCR. This sample has fewer than 200,000 clones, with approximately 81% found just once. Turning to this clone: Its target is unknown.

The chain recombines TRBV19 with TRBJ2-5; D is possibly TRBD2 (7 bases). The sequence was collected from a female donor in good health and CMV-seronegative. Specimen: PBMCs. The DNA for the CDR3 is TGTGCCACTCAAGACGGGGGGCGAGGGGAGACCCAGTACTTC. It yields the protein CATQDGGRGETQYF.